This passage covers 18 T cell receptor beta chains from one sample sequenced in a study of T cell repertoires in cytomegalovirus infection. A single record per CDR3 protein comes from TCRdb applying MiXCR to the reads. The repertoire holds approximately 120,000 distinct CDR3 sequences, with over 25% as singletons. The antigens of these receptors remain unknown. The input for sequencing was CD8+ T cells from cultured PBMCs, taken from culture after CMV antigen stimulation. The receptor set was obtained from a human donor in good health (CMV status not recorded). Some clones in this sample may be carry-over from other donors' samples.

This clonotype has only a few counts. The V call is TRBV11-2, the J call TRBJ2-5; 7 nucleotides line up with TRBD2. This CDR3 is built from 15 residues. CDR1 and CDR2 (germline): SGHAT, FQNNGV. Trimming at V came to 2 bases and at J to 3 bases, leaving 6 bases not matched to a gene. CDR3 loop: CASSLSPAGKETQYF. CDR3 DNA: TGTGCCAGCAGCTTAAGTCCAGCGGGGAAAGAGACCCAGTACTTC.

The chain is built from TRBV27 and TRBJ1-2, with 11 bases aligning to TRBD1. J was trimmed by 2 bases and V by 4 bases; bases with no gene match: 3. Germline CDR1 and CDR2: MNHEY and SMNVEV (reference sequence). CDR3 size: 15 residues. CDR3 coding DNA: TGTGCCAGCAGTTGGGGACAGGGGGGAAACTATGGCTACACCTTC. Protein sequence: CASSWGQGGNYGYTF.

This sequence joins TRBV6-1 and TRBJ1-5; 7 nucleotides align to TRBD1. The CDR3 has 16 residues. Germline assignment: CDR1 MNHNS and CDR2 SASEGT. The trim removed 3 bases at V and 1 base at J, leaving 6 bases unmatched. This CDR3 reads CASSDSMTGSNQPQHF. CDR3 nucleotide sequence: TGTGCCAGCAGTGATTCAATGACAGGGAGCAATCAGCCCCAGCATTTT.

This chain connects TRBV7-3 to TRBJ2-1; D call uncertain. V lost 2 bases and J lost 7, with 18 bases in between. The CDR3 has 16 residues. Germline V lookup: CDR1 SGHTA, CDR2 FQGTGA. The CDR3 protein is CASSLYGQTPGNEQFF. CDR3 sequence (DNA): TGTGCCAGCAGCTTATATGGCCAAACTCCCGGTAATGAGCAGTTCTTC.

The chain carries TRBV4-1 and TRBJ2-7; D gene ambiguous. The CDR3 length is 15 residues. V lost 1 base to trimming and J lost 3 bases, with 13 bases between them. Germline V gene data show CDR1 as MGHRA and CDR2 as YSYEKL. CDR3 sequence: CASSQAPGLIYEQYF. The CDR3 DNA follows: TGCGCCAGCAGCCAAGCCCCCGGGCTAATCTACGAGCAGTACTTC.

This clonotype occurred many times. The rearrangement links TRBV12-3 or TRBV12-4 to TRBJ1-5; a weak D match, TRBD1 (6 bases). V was clipped by 7 bases and J by 4 bases, with 17 bases between them. The CDR3 length is 15 residues. The CDR3 reads CASKIGGGGNQPQHF. The DNA of the CDR3 is TGTGCCAGCAAAATAGGGGGTGGAGGAAATCAGCCCCAGCATTTT.

This clonotype was detected a few times. V usage is TRBV29-1 and J usage is TRBJ2-7, with TRBD1 matching 7 bases. The CDR3 contains 13 residues. CDR1 is SQVTM and CDR2 is ANQGSEA in the germline V gene. The junction had 7 bases not matched to a gene; V was cut back by 6 bases and J by 2 bases. The CDR3 DNA reads as TGCAGCGTCCTGACAGGGACAGCCTACGAGCAGTACTTC. Its translation is CSVLTGTAYEQYF.

This clonotype appeared many times. The chain employs TRBV7-2 and TRBJ1-3; no clear D gene. The germline CDR1 and CDR2 sequences are SGHTA and FQGNSA. CDR3 length: 15 amino acids. V dropped 4 bases and J dropped 4 bases, with 14 bases sitting between them. This CDR3 is CASSSLGGYGNTIYF. DNA for the CDR3: TGTGCCAGCAGCTCCCTTGGAGGTTACGGAAACACCATATATTTT.

The chain carries TRBV27 and TRBJ2-1; TRBD2 is a possible D gene (7 bases). CDR3 length equals 15 residues. Trimming took 4 bases from V and 8 from J, leaving 18 bases between them. Germline V gene sequence: CDR1 MNHEY, CDR2 SMNVEV (reference sequence). DNA for the CDR3: TGTGCCAGCAGTTCCACTTTCGGGGGGCGTGATGAGCAGTTCTTC. This sequence encodes CASSSTFGGRDEQFF.

Written as DNA, the CDR3 is TGTGCCAGCAGCTCACCGGAGACAGCCCGAGTCAATGAGCAGTTCTTC. As protein: CASSSPETARVNEQFF. The J gene is TRBJ2-1, the V gene TRBV5-4; maybe TRBD1 (5 bases). The CDR3 runs 16 residues. The V gene lost 3 bases and the J gene lost 6 bases, with 19 bases spanning the gap. Germline values: CDR1 SGHNT, CDR2 YYREEE (reference sequence).

This clonotype was recorded many times. This chain uses TRBV7-8 with TRBJ2-7, with D perhaps matching TRBD2 (5 bases). V was trimmed by 3 bases and J by 6 bases, leaving 18 bases between them. The CDR3 totals 15 residues. Germline V CDR1 and CDR2: SGHVS, FQNEAQ. CDR3 nucleotide sequence: TGTGCCAGCAGCTTGGCGGGTGGAGCTGGCTCCGAGCAGTACTTC. Its protein product is CASSLAGGAGSEQYF.

This clonotype was picked up a small number of times. The rearrangement joins TRBV20-1 to TRBJ2-7; 7 positions agree with TRBD1. Unmatched junction bases numbered 6, after V lost 1 base and J lost 3 bases. Germline CDR1 and CDR2: DFQATT and SNEGSKA (reference sequence). This CDR3 contains 14 residues. Here the CDR3 reads CSARGQGSFYEQYF. CDR3 DNA: TGCAGTGCTAGAGGACAGGGAAGCTTCTACGAGCAGTACTTC.

The chain joins TRBV5-1 to TRBJ1-2, with D unresolved. The germline V gene encodes CDR1 SGHRS and CDR2 YFSETQ. This CDR3 is 14 amino acids long. Trimming cost V 1 base and J 6 bases, with 13 bases left between them. This chain's CDR3 is CASSLWAGTDGYTF. As DNA, the CDR3 is TGCGCCAGCAGCTTGTGGGCAGGAACGGATGGCTACACCTTC.

The chain uses TRBV7-2 and TRBJ2-1, with D possibly matching TRBD1 (6 bases). From germline, CDR1 is SGHTA and CDR2 FQGNSA. The CDR3 runs to 15 residues. Trimming stripped 2 bases from V and 5 bases from J, with 13 bases between. The CDR3 is CASSLQTGANNEQFF. DNA of the CDR3: TGTGCCAGCAGCTTACAGACAGGAGCTAACAATGAGCAGTTCTTC.

As to this clonotype: At one of its ends the junction is not consistent with the germline gene, which may arise from a read error. This chain links TRBV6-6 with TRBJ2-3; 9 bases line up with TRBD2. The length of the CDR3 is 16 residues. The germline V gene has CDR1 MNHNY and CDR2 SVGAGI (reference sequence). The CDR3 reads CACRRATSGSTDTQYF. DNA for the CDR3: TGTGCCTGCAGGAGAGCGACTAGCGGAAGCACAGATACGCAGTATTTT.

Concerning this clonotype: Just one base apart from a much larger clone, this may be a read error. The chain uses TRBV5-4 and TRBJ1-5; weak D call: TRBD1 (6 bases). The germline V gene encodes CDR1 SGHNT and CDR2 YYREEE (reference sequence). Trimming left V 0 bases short and J 7 bases short, with 8 bases between. The CDR3 loop spans 13 amino acids. This CDR3 is CASSLDRVQPQHF. The CDR3 bases are TGTGCCAGCAGCTTGGACAGGGTCCAGCCCCAGCATTTT.

As for this clonotype: One end of the junction fails to match germline, which may point to a read error. The chain is built from TRBV7-6 and TRBJ2-2, with no clear D. The CDR3 runs to 14 residues. Germline V gene sequence: CDR1 SGHVS, CDR2 FNYEAQ. In nucleotides, the CDR3 is TGTGCCAGCAGCTCCGGACCGAATACCGGGGAGCTGTTTTTT. Translation: CASSSGPNTGELFF.

This clonotype was counted between two and nine times. The gene calls are TRBV11-1 and TRBJ2-5, with 7 bases matching TRBD1. The germline CDR1 and CDR2 sequences are SGHAT and FQDESV (reference sequence). CDR3 length: 15 residues. Trimming took 5 bases from V and 5 from J; bases not matched to a gene: 11. CDR3 sequence reads: CASSDDRASAETQYF. CDR3 DNA: TGTGCCAGCAGCGATGACAGGGCCTCGGCGGAGACCCAGTACTTC.